This T cell receptor beta chain appears in the sequencing data of a study of Ad26.COV2.S vaccination and SARS-CoV-2 variants. Study overall: Donor joined the COV1001 Ad26.COV2.S trial arm. In the study, Ad26.COV2.S was injected intramuscularly once, or twice 56 days apart.

Treatment denoted: approximately 18 received Ad26.COV2.S at low or high dose, single or two shots; 5 received placebo; per-sample allocation not given. The samples date from day 63 after the first vaccine or placebo injection. Germline-derived CDR1 and CDR2 are MNHEY and SVGAGI. V dropped 0 bases and J dropped 3 bases, with 11 bases sitting between them. The CDR3 length is 15 residues. TCRdb's copy holds only in-frame clones and misses some; the assay was immunoSEQ multiplex PCR. This sample has some 640,000 clones, with around 90% found just once. The specimen was peripheral blood, collected in a trial of Ad26.COV2.S vaccine versus placebo. The source is a person between 18 and 65 years old who received the Ad26.COV2.S COVID-19 vaccine or a placebo. This chain links TRBV6-5 with TRBJ1-1; tentatively, D is TRBD1 (5 bases). CDR3 bases: TGTGCCAGCAGTTACTCAAGGGGTTCGCACACTGAAGCTTTCTTT. Translation gives CASSYSRGSHTEAFF.